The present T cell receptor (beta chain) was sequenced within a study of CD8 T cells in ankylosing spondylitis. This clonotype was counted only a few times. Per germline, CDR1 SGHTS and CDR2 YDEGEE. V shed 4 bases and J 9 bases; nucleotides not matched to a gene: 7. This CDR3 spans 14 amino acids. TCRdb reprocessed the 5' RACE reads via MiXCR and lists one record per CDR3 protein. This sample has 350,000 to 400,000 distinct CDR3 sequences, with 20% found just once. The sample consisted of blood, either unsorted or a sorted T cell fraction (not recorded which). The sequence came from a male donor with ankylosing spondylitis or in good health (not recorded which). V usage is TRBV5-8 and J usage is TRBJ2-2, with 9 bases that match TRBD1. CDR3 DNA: TGTGCCAGCAGCCAAAACAGGGGGCTCCGGGAGCTGTTTTTT. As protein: CASSQNRGLRELFF.